Below are 10 T cell receptor beta chains sequenced from a single sample in a study of T-cell reconstitution after alpha-beta-depleted transplantation in children. Unique molecular identifiers were used to barcode this TCRbeta library. TCRdb reprocessed the PCR reads with MiXCR, giving one entry per CDR3 protein. The sample holds about 340,000 distinct CDR3 sequences, over 9% seen once. The specimen comprised PBMCs from the stem cell graft donor, sampled from the stem cell graft. All receptors come from a human donor who donated a stem cell graft to a child with acute lymphoblastic leukemia.

Many counts were recorded for this clonotype. The CDR3 reads CASSVSDRLETQYF. The DNA of the CDR3 is TGTGCCAGCAGCGTCTCGGACAGGTTGGAGACCCAGTACTTC. The chain is built from TRBV9 and TRBJ2-5, with 7 nucleotides matching TRBD1. The CDR3 runs to 14 residues. The J segment lost 5 bases and the V segment lost 2 bases, leaving 6 bases of the junction unmatched. The germline gives CDR1 SGDLS, CDR2 YYNGEE. Filled out from reference TRBV9 and TRBJ2-5, the complete variable domain reads DSGVTQTPKHLITATGQRVTLRCSPRSGDLSVYWYQQSLDQGLQFLIQYYNGEERAKGNILERFSAQQFPDLHSELNLSSLELGDSALYFCASSVSDRLETQYFGPGTRLLVL.

This rearrangement joins TRBV7-9 to TRBJ2-1; the D call may be TRBD1 or TRBD2 (5 bases each). The germline V gene encodes CDR1 SEHNR and CDR2 FQNEAQ (reference sequence). V was shortened by 5 bases and J by 2 bases, with 16 bases between the two germline ends. The length of the CDR3 is 16 residues. The CDR3 region has the DNA TGTGCCAGCAGCCCCCTCCCCAGGGAGACCTACAATGAGCAGTTCTTC. It encodes CASSPLPRETYNEQFF. The whole variable domain, filled in from reference TRBV7-9 and TRBJ2-1, reads DTGVSQNPRHKITKRGQNVTFRCDPISEHNRLYWYRQTLGQGPEFLTYFQNEAQLEKSRLLSDRFSAERPKGSFSTLEIQRTEQGDSAMYLCASSPLPRETYNEQFFGPGTRLTVL.

This clonotype was seen ten or more times. This chain uses TRBV28 with TRBJ2-5; a possible D gene is TRBD1 (6 bases). From germline, CDR1 is MDHEN and CDR2 SYDVKM. The V end was cut by 3 bases, the J end by 9 bases, with 11 bases between. This CDR3 has 12 amino acids. CDR3 residues: CASSFQGSAQYF. Written as DNA, the CDR3 is TGTGCCAGCAGTTTTCAGGGGTCGGCCCAGTACTTC.

This clonotype appeared many times. The J gene is TRBJ2-5, the V gene TRBV6-5; D unclear. V lost 2 bases and J 5 bases, leaving 9 bases between the germline ends. This CDR3 region has 13 residues. Germline V lookup: CDR1 MNHEY, CDR2 SVGAGI. The DNA for the CDR3 is TGTGCCAGCAGTTACACCAGTCTGGAGACCCAGTACTTC. It is translated as CASSYTSLETQYF.

The CDR3 spells CASSLSLAGQGLYEQYF. The DNA of the CDR3 is TGTGCCAGCAGCTTATCCCTAGCGGGCCAGGGCCTCTACGAGCAGTACTTC. This rearrangement joins TRBV7-3 to TRBJ2-7; 8 bases are shared with TRBD2. V gave up 2 bases and J gave up 3 bases; unmatched junction bases: 12. The length of the CDR3 is 17 residues. Germline lookup yields CDR1 SGHTA and CDR2 FQGTGA.

This clonotype was seen at least ten times. CDR3 protein: CASSGLAGGGEQYF. CDR3 bases: TGTGCCAGCAGCGGACTAGCGGGAGGAGGCGAGCAGTACTTC. This chain joins TRBV6-1 and TRBJ2-7; 14 bases agree with TRBD2. CDR3 length: 14 residues. Germline loops: CDR1 MNHNS, CDR2 SASEGT. J gave up 6 bases and V 6 bases, and 4 bases lay outside the gene matches.

This clonotype occurred many times. The rearrangement uses TRBV6-2 or TRBV6-3 and TRBJ2-7, with 8 bases lining up with TRBD2. CDR3 length: 14 amino acids. Unmatched junction bases numbered 11, after V lost 7 bases and J lost 6 bases. CDR1 is MNHEY, CDR2 SVGEGT, per germline. The chain's CDR3 is CASTDLAGGAEQYF. CDR3 coding DNA: TGTGCCAGCACCGACCTGGCGGGAGGAGCCGAGCAGTACTTC.

Concerning this clonotype: An end of the junction differs from the germline gene, which may be a read error. This chain connects TRBV4-3 to TRBJ1-5, with no clear D. This CDR3 comprises 15 residues. Looked up from germline, CDR1 is LGHNA and CDR2 is YSLEER. The CDR3 spells CASSQDLEFNHPQHF. The CDR3, as DNA: TGCGCCAGCAGCCAAGATTTGGAGTTCAATCACCCCCAGCATTTT.

This clonotype was counted between two and nine times. This chain's CDR3 is CASGFSQQETQYF. As DNA, the CDR3 is TGTGCTAGTGGTTTCTCCCAGCAAGAGACCCAGTACTTC. The J gene is TRBJ2-5, the V gene TRBV12-5; D gene unclear. Trimming shortened V by 3 bases and J by 2 bases, and 7 bases separated the two germline ends. Germline V gene lookup returns CDR1 LGHNT and CDR2 FRNRAP. The CDR3 is made up of 13 amino acids.

J is TRBJ1-5 and V is TRBV5-6; 10 nucleotides match TRBD1. Germline V gives CDR1 SGHDT, CDR2 YYEEEE. The CDR3 length is 15 residues. V shed 4 bases and J 2 bases; nucleotides not matched to a gene: 3. CDR3 loop: CASSKTGGGNQPQHF. CDR3 sequence (DNA): TGTGCCAGCAGCAAGACAGGGGGCGGCAATCAGCCCCAGCATTTT. Full variable domain (missing parts from reference TRBV5-6 and TRBJ1-5): DAGVTQSPTHLIKTRGQQVTLRCSPKSGHDTVSWYQQALGQGPQFIFQYYEEEERQRGNFPDRFSGHQFPNYSSELNVNALLLGDSALYLCASSKTGGGNQPQHFGDGTRLSIL.